This entry lists 18 T cell receptor beta chains sequenced from one sample in a study of blood T cell repertoires in COVID-19. Produced via immunoSEQ multiplex PCR; TCRdb's table is partial and in-frame only. The sample lists around 250,000 clones, about four fifths occurring once. Material: peripheral blood. The receptors originated from a man younger than 45 who had recovered from COVID-19.

The chain couples TRBV4-1 to TRBJ2-1, with 7 nucleotides matching TRBD2. Germline V CDR1 and CDR2: MGHRA, YSYEKL. This CDR3 region has 16 residues. Trimming cost V 2 bases and J 0 bases; bases outside gene matches: 4. Here the CDR3 reads CASSQSGGGSYNEQFF. The CDR3 nucleotides read TGCGCCAGCAGCCAATCTGGGGGGGGCTCCTACAATGAGCAGTTCTTC.

J is TRBJ2-7 and V is TRBV5-1, with 7 bases aligning to TRBD2. Germline V gene sequence: CDR1 SGHRS, CDR2 YFSETQ. The junction had 3 bases not matched to a gene; V was cut back by 3 bases and J by 3 bases. The CDR3 totals 13 residues. This chain's CDR3 is CASSSGTNYEQYF. In DNA form, the CDR3 reads TGCGCCAGCAGCTCCGGGACTAACTACGAGCAGTACTTC.

The chain recombines TRBV6-5 with TRBJ2-7; 7 nucleotides line up with TRBD1. The V gene end was trimmed by 5 bases and the J gene end by 2 bases; junction bases not matched to a gene: 0. CDR3 length equals 12 residues. Germline-derived CDR1 and CDR2 are MNHEY and SVGAGI. The CDR3 is CASSTGAYEQYV. As DNA, the CDR3 is TGTGCCAGCAGTACAGGGGCCTACGAGCAGTACGTC.

This clone has a handful of counts. V and J are TRBV10-3 and TRBJ2-7, with 7 bases that match TRBD2. Germline CDR1 reads ENHRY; CDR2 reads SYGVKD. Unmatched junction bases numbered 1, after V lost 2 bases and J lost 3 bases. The CDR3 is made up of 13 amino acids. CDR3 loop: CAISEGGGYEQYV. The CDR3 DNA sequence: TGTGCCATCAGTGAGGGGGGGGGCTACGAGCAGTACGTC.

The chain employs TRBV9 and TRBJ1-5; TRBD1 matches at 9 bases. V shed 4 bases and J 4 bases; nucleotides not matched to a gene: 6. The CDR3 is made up of 15 amino acids. Germline loops: CDR1 SGDLS, CDR2 YYNGEE. In nucleotides, the CDR3 is TGTGCCAGCAGCTCAACCGGGACAGGGAATCAGCCCCAGCATTTT. Its translation is CASSSTGTGNQPQHF.

The rearrangement joins TRBV12-5 to TRBJ2-3; 7 bases fit TRBD2. Germline V gene data show CDR1 as LGHNT and CDR2 as FRNRAP. CDR3 length: 16 residues. Trimming took 6 bases from V and 5 from J; bases not matched to a gene: 14. CDR3: CASGQGLGGLGDTQYF. The CDR3 bases are TGTGCTAGTGGCCAAGGACTAGGAGGGCTGGGAGATACGCAGTATTTT.

This sequence joins TRBV15 and TRBJ2-2; TRBD1 is a possible D gene (5 bases). CDR1 and CDR2 from the germline V gene are LNHNV and YYDKDF (reference sequence). The V end was cut by 1 base, the J end by 5 bases, with 11 bases between. The CDR3 consists of 15 residues. The CDR3 DNA is TGTGCCACCAGCAGAGTGTCCGCAGGGACCGGGGAGCTGTTTTTT. Translating it yields CATSRVSAGTGELFF.

The rearrangement links TRBV11-2 to TRBJ1-4; maybe TRBD1 (5 bases). The germline V gene encodes CDR1 SGHAT and CDR2 FQNNGV. Trimming took 5 bases from V and 8 from J, leaving 15 bases between them. This CDR3 is built from 14 residues. DNA for the CDR3: TGTGCCAGCAGCCGTAGGGGCATTGGAGAAAAACTGTTTTTT. Its protein product is CASSRRGIGEKLFF.

This clone was seen more than once but under ten times. The chain combines TRBV4-1 with TRBJ2-3, with 8 bases lining up with TRBD2. With 4 bases clipped from V and 5 bases from J, the junction kept 5 bases outside the gene matches. Per the germline V gene, CDR1 is MGHRA and CDR2 is YSYEKL. The CDR3 extends over 14 amino acids. The CDR3 DNA reads TGCGCCAGCAGCCTGGGACTAGAGGGAGATACGCAGTATTTT. It yields the protein CASSLGLEGDTQYF.

The rearrangement joins TRBV3-1 (or the pseudogene TRBV3-2) to TRBJ2-3, with a weak D call TRBD2 (5 bases). Germline V CDR1 and CDR2: LGHDT, YNNKEL (reference sequence). The germline V and J ends were trimmed by 4 bases and 3 bases, with 14 bases remaining between them. This CDR3 comprises 15 residues. The chain's CDR3 is CASSPTSRRTDTQYF. The CDR3 DNA reads TGTGCCAGCAGCCCCACTAGTAGAAGAACAGATACGCAGTATTTT.

This chain joins TRBV3-1 (or the pseudogene TRBV3-2) and TRBJ2-7; 8 nucleotides agree with TRBD1. Trimming at V came to 4 bases and at J to 4 bases, leaving 6 bases not matched to a gene. The CDR3 extends over 14 amino acids. From germline, CDR1 is LGHDT and CDR2 YNNKEL (reference sequence). The chain's CDR3 is CASSRGTGSYEQYF. DNA for the CDR3: TGTGCCAGCAGCCGTGGGACAGGTTCATACGAGCAGTACTTC.

This rearrangement joins TRBV6-5 to TRBJ2-5; the D gene is possibly TRBD2 (5 bases). Germline V gene data show CDR1 as MNHEY and CDR2 as SVGAGI. The CDR3 has 14 amino acids. V was trimmed by 9 bases and J by 5 bases, leaving 19 bases between them. CDR3 bases: TGTGCCAGTTCCGTTGCGGCTAGCTCGGAGACCCAGTACTTC. This gives the protein CASSVAASSETQYF.

This sequence joins TRBV9 and TRBJ1-5, with D unclear. Germline V gives CDR1 SGDLS, CDR2 YYNGEE. Trimming stripped 0 bases from V and 3 bases from J, with 13 bases between. This CDR3 is 16 amino acids long. The CDR3 is CASSVGPGYDNQPQHF. The CDR3 DNA follows: TGTGCCAGCAGCGTAGGTCCGGGGTATGACAATCAGCCCCAGCATTTT.

The rearrangement links TRBV2 to TRBJ1-5; 7 bases match TRBD1. The V segment lost 3 bases and the J segment 3 bases; nucleotides outside the gene matches: 2. The CDR3 runs 14 residues. CDR1 and CDR2 from the germline V gene are SNHLY and FYNNEI. The chain's CDR3 is CASSDQGDNQPQHF. The CDR3 bases are TGTGCCAGCAGTGATCAGGGGGACAATCAGCCCCAGCATTTT.

V is TRBV3-1 (or the pseudogene TRBV3-2) and J is TRBJ1-2; 9 positions agree with TRBD1. The CDR3 is 14 amino acids. Losses at the gene ends were 5 bases for V and 10 bases for J; bases not matched to a gene: 11. From germline, CDR1 is LGHDT and CDR2 YNNKEL (reference sequence). In DNA, the CDR3 is TGTGCCAGCAGCTCCAAGATCGGGACAGGGATCTACACCTTC. As protein: CASSSKIGTGIYTF.

This clone has only a few counts. This chain connects TRBV5-4 to TRBJ2-3; TRBD2 agrees at 12 bases. The germline V gene encodes CDR1 SGHNT and CDR2 YYREEE (reference sequence). This CDR3 comprises 16 residues. Trimming removed 6 bases from V and 2 bases from J; junction bases left unmatched: 7. The CDR3, as DNA: TGTGCCAGCACTGGCCGACTAGCGGGGGACACAGATACGCAGTATTTT. It codes for CASTGRLAGDTDTQYF.

The V call is TRBV7-3, the J call TRBJ2-1; 12 nucleotides line up with TRBD2. The germline gives CDR1 SGHTA, CDR2 FQGTGA. After removal of 4 bases from V and 7 bases from J, the junction contained 11 bases not matched to a gene. The length of the CDR3 is 17 residues. This CDR3 is CASSSRSLAGGMNEQFF. The DNA for the CDR3 is TGTGCCAGCAGCTCGCGATCTCTAGCGGGGGGGATGAATGAGCAGTTCTTC.

The rearrangement uses TRBV2 and TRBJ1-5, with D maybe TRBD1 (5 bases). The CDR3 is 15 residues long. Trimming removed 3 bases at V and 1 base at J, with 10 bases between. Germline V gene data show CDR1 as SNHLY and CDR2 as FYNNEI. For the CDR3, the DNA is TGTGCCAGCAGTGACAGGGCGATCAGCAATCAGCCCCAGCATTTT. Residues: CASSDRAISNQPQHF.